A single sample is the source of the 30 T cell receptor beta chains below, sequenced in a study of graft-versus-host responses after intestinal transplantation. The table came from immunoSEQ multiplex PCR; TCRdb's copy has only in-frame clones and leaves some out. The repertoire includes 37,000 or so clones, about 85% of them detected once, and roughly 17% sits in the top ten. Graft-derived tissue was subjected to processing to liberate intraepithelial and lamina propria lymphocytes. The source was ileum tissue, collected less than 210 days after intestinal transplant. These receptors all stem from a human patient who received an intestinal transplant, so some T cells may come from the graft donor.

The J gene is TRBJ1-4, the V gene TRBV5-1, with D tentatively TRBD1 (5 bases). Germline assignment: CDR1 SGHRS and CDR2 YFSETQ. The CDR3 covers 16 residues. With 4 bases removed from V and 5 bases from J, the gap between germline ends came to 18 bases. CDR3 sequence (DNA): TGCGCCAGCAGCCAGACCCCCGGCAGGGTAAATGAAAAACTGTTTTTT. Translation: CASSQTPGRVNEKLFF.

The chain couples TRBV6-1 to TRBJ2-7; the D is unclear. The length of the CDR3 is 10 residues. Per the germline V gene, CDR1 is MNHNS and CDR2 is SASEGT. With 8 bases removed from V and 4 bases from J, the gap between germline ends came to 6 bases. CDR3 residues: CASGDYEQYF. DNA of the CDR3: TGTGCCAGCGGGGATTACGAGCAGTACTTC.

This chain links TRBV5-1 with TRBJ2-7, with D possibly being TRBD1 (5 bases). The CDR3 sequence is 14 residues long. The germline gives CDR1 SGHRS, CDR2 YFSETQ. Deletions cut 4 bases from V and 0 bases from J, with 11 bases between. The CDR3 here is CASSPRQSSYEQYF. The CDR3 nucleotides are TGCGCCAGCAGCCCTAGACAGAGCTCCTACGAGCAGTACTTC.

The J gene is TRBJ2-2, the V gene TRBV2; 7 bases match TRBD2. Germline V gene data show CDR1 as SNHLY and CDR2 as FYNNEI. CDR3 length: 14 amino acids. V trimming: 10 bases; J trimming: 6 bases; junction bases outside the gene matches: 11. Here the CDR3 DNA reads TGTGCCACCAAGGAGACTAGCCACGCCGGGGAGCTGTTTTTT. Protein: CATKETSHAGELFF.

The V call is TRBV7-9, the J call TRBJ2-7, with TRBD1 matching over 7 bases. The germline V gene encodes CDR1 SEHNR and CDR2 FQNEAQ (reference sequence). V lost 1 base and J lost 4; bases outside the gene matches: 4. This CDR3 spans 14 amino acids. The CDR3 is CASSLGGGSYEQYF. The CDR3 coding sequence is TGTGCCAGCAGCTTAGGAGGGGGCTCGTACGAGCAGTACTTC. Full variable domain (rest looked up from reference TRBV7-9 and TRBJ2-7): DTGVSQNPRHKITKRGQNVTFRCDPISEHNRLYWYRQTLGQGPEFLTYFQNEAQLEKSRLLSDRFSAERPKGSFSTLEIQRTEQGDSAMYLCASSLGGGSYEQYFGPGTRLTVT.

The V call is TRBV7-9, the J call TRBJ2-7; D unclear. Germline CDR1 reads SEHNR; CDR2 reads FQNEAQ (reference sequence). The length of the CDR3 is 13 residues. The V end lost 5 bases, the J end lost 0 bases, and 8 bases lay between the germline ends. The CDR3 here is CASSPPDSYEQYF. The CDR3 DNA sequence: TGTGCCAGCAGCCCTCCGGACTCCTACGAGCAGTACTTC.

In this sample, this clone is medium-sized. The chain couples TRBV6-6 to TRBJ2-7; no firm D call. This CDR3 has 14 residues. Germline loops: CDR1 MNHNY, CDR2 SVGAGI (reference sequence). Trimming removed 6 bases from V and 2 bases from J, with 14 bases in between. The CDR3 region is CASSRRTLPYEQYF. In DNA, the CDR3 is TGTGCCAGCAGCCGTCGGACCCTCCCCTACGAGCAGTACTTC.

In regard to this clone: One end of the junction does not line up with germline, which may come from a read error. The chain links TRBV11-2 to TRBJ1-2, with 7 bases aligning to TRBD1. The CDR3 covers 11 residues. The germline CDR1 and CDR2 sequences are SGHAT and FQNNGV. The CDR3 nucleotides read TGTGCCAGCAGCTCCAACGGCGGGACAGTTTTC. It encodes CASSSNGGTVF.

This chain uses TRBV28 with TRBJ1-3; D remains ambiguous. From germline, CDR1 is MDHEN and CDR2 SYDVKM. V lost 2 bases and J 0 bases, leaving 14 bases between the germline ends. This CDR3 spans 17 amino acids. CDR3 bases: TGTGCCAGCAGTTTAGATCCACCTAGCCTCTCTGGAAACACCATATATTTT. Translated: CASSLDPPSLSGNTIYF.

The genes are TRBV27 and TRBJ2-7; 7 nucleotides match TRBD2. This CDR3 spans 15 amino acids. Germline values: CDR1 MNHEY, CDR2 SMNVEV (reference sequence). V trimming: 6 bases; J trimming: 2 bases; junction bases outside the gene matches: 10. CDR3 sequence: CASSFASGPTYEQYF. The CDR3 coding sequence is TGTGCCAGCAGCTTCGCTAGCGGACCCACCTACGAGCAGTACTTC.

The rearrangement links TRBV4-1 to TRBJ2-3; D tentatively fits TRBD1 or TRBD2 (5 bases each). The CDR3 runs to 15 residues. The ends were cut back, 2 bases at V and 3 bases at J, with 12 bases in the middle. CDR1 is MGHRA and CDR2 is YSYEKL in the germline V gene. The CDR3 protein is CASSQPGRRTDTQYF. CDR3 coding DNA: TGCGCCAGCAGCCAACCAGGGAGACGGACAGATACGCAGTATTTT.

As for this clone: Other DNA sequences within the sample encode an identical CDR3. V is TRBV18 and J is TRBJ2-7; no clear D gene. Per germline, CDR1 KGHSH and CDR2 LQKENI. CDR3 length: 14 amino acids. The V and J ends lost 0 bases and 1 base respectively, with 7 bases between them. CDR3 in DNA: TGTGCCAGCTCACCACCGGCCGGGTCCTACGAGCAGTACTTC. Translation: CASSPPAGSYEQYF. Filled out from reference TRBV18 and TRBJ2-7, the complete variable domain reads NAGVMQNPRHLVRRRGQEARLRCSPMKGHSHVYWYRQLPEEGLKFMVYLQKENIIDESGMPKERFSAEFPKEGPSILRIQQVVRGDSAAYFCASSPPAGSYEQYFGPGTRLTVT.

This sequence joins TRBV7-9 and TRBJ2-1; D is unclear. There are 13 residues in the CDR3. V was clipped by 2 bases and J by 8 bases, with 10 bases between them. Germline lookup yields CDR1 SEHNR and CDR2 FQNEAQ (reference sequence). The CDR3 spells CASSLYLFDEQFF. The CDR3 DNA reads as TGTGCCAGCAGCTTATACCTTTTCGATGAGCAGTTCTTC.

The chain is built from TRBV11-2 and TRBJ2-1; 10 bases match TRBD1. CDR1 and CDR2 from the germline V gene are SGHAT and FQNNGV. V was pared by 5 bases and J by 4 bases, with 2 bases of the junction left unmatched. This CDR3 has 14 residues. CDR3 region: CASSGDRGYNEQFF. The CDR3 DNA sequence: TGTGCCAGCAGCGGGGACAGGGGTTACAATGAGCAGTTCTTC.

The chain uses TRBV4-1 and TRBJ2-7, with D possibly matching TRBD2 (5 bases). The V end lost 5 bases, the J end lost 4 bases, and 12 bases lay between the germline ends. Germline CDR1 reads MGHRA; CDR2 reads YSYEKL. This CDR3 spans 13 amino acids. The CDR3 region is CASSVSRGYEQYF. The CDR3 nucleotides read TGCGCCAGCAGCGTGAGTCGAGGGTACGAGCAGTACTTC.

The chain carries TRBV5-6 and TRBJ2-5; 12 bases align to TRBD2. The CDR3 runs 15 residues. Germline CDR1 reads SGHDT; CDR2 reads YYEEEE. Trimming at V came to 5 bases and at J to 2 bases, leaving 4 bases not matched to a gene. The CDR3, as DNA: TGTGCCAGCAGTCGACTAGCGGGGGATCAAGAGACCCAGTACTTC. Residues: CASSRLAGDQETQYF.

The chain employs TRBV11-1 and TRBJ2-1; perhaps TRBD2 as D (6 bases). This CDR3 has 15 amino acids. The ends were cut back, 5 bases at V and 0 bases at J, with 11 bases in the middle. CDR1 SGHAT and CDR2 FQDESV come from the germline V gene (reference sequence). The CDR3 here is CASSLAGSSYNEQFF. For the CDR3, the DNA is TGTGCCAGCAGCCTGGCCGGGAGCTCCTACAATGAGCAGTTCTTC.

The genes are TRBV2 and TRBJ2-1, with D possibly being TRBD1 or TRBD2 (6 bases each). In germline, CDR1 is SNHLY, CDR2 FYNNEI. The germline V and J ends were trimmed by 6 bases and 8 bases, with 20 bases remaining between them. The CDR3 extends over 15 amino acids. The CDR3 DNA reads TGTGCCAGCAGAGCCAGGTGGGGGGCCGGGGATGAGCAGTTCTTC. The encoded protein is CASRARWGAGDEQFF.

The chain employs TRBV5-1 and TRBJ1-2; 7 bases match TRBD1. The ends lost 3 bases at V and 4 bases at J; junction bases unmatched: 3. The CDR3 sequence is 13 residues long. The germline gives CDR1 SGHRS, CDR2 YFSETQ. CDR3 loop: CASSSGTAYGYTF. The CDR3 nucleotides are TGCGCCAGCAGCTCAGGGACAGCCTATGGCTACACCTTC.

The V gene is TRBV28, the J gene TRBJ1-4, with D hard to call. Germline lookup yields CDR1 MDHEN and CDR2 SYDVKM. The length of the CDR3 is 15 residues. Deletions cut 2 bases from V and 10 bases from J, with 17 bases between. CDR3 DNA sequence: TGTGCCAGCAGTTTAGTTCGGAGACCCTACGGAAAACTGTTTTTT. It is translated as CASSLVRRPYGKLFF.

V usage is TRBV11-2 and J usage is TRBJ2-3; 7 bases match TRBD2. Germline values: CDR1 SGHAT, CDR2 FQNNGV. The CDR3 spans 14 residues. The J segment lost 5 bases and the V segment lost 4 bases, leaving 6 bases of the junction unmatched. DNA for the CDR3: TGTGCCAGCAGCTCCGTAGCGGGTCAAGATACGCAGTATTTT. It translates to CASSSVAGQDTQYF. Supplemented by reference TRBV11-2 and TRBJ2-3, the full variable domain reads EAGVAQSPRYKIIEKRQSVAFWCNPISGHATLYWYQQILGQGPKLLIQFQNNGVVDDSQLPKDRFSAERLKGVDSTLKIQPAKLEDSAVYLCASSSVAGQDTQYFGPGTRLTVL.

The chain recombines TRBV10-3 with TRBJ2-5; maybe TRBD2 (6 bases). Per germline, CDR1 ENHRY and CDR2 SYGVKD. V dropped 4 bases and J dropped 5 bases, with 14 bases sitting between them. This CDR3 is 14 amino acids long. The CDR3 nucleotides are TGTGCCATCAGTGGACGGGACTTCAGGGAGACCCAGTACTTC. This encodes CAISGRDFRETQYF.

This chain links TRBV5-1 with TRBJ2-2; D gene ambiguous. Trimming left V 2 bases short and J 6 bases short, with 5 bases between. CDR1 is SGHRS and CDR2 is YFSETQ in the germline V gene. CDR3 length equals 12 residues. In DNA, the CDR3 is TGCGCCAGCAGCTTTAGGGCCGGGGAGCTGTTTTTT. Its protein is CASSFRAGELFF.

The J gene is TRBJ2-7, the V gene TRBV6-6; D perhaps matches TRBD2 (5 bases). Germline-derived CDR1 and CDR2 are MNHNY and SVGAGI (reference sequence). The ends were cut back, 2 bases at V and 3 bases at J, with 11 bases in the middle. The CDR3 is 14 residues long. In DNA, the CDR3 is TGTGCCAGCAGTTACGGTGCGGGCCTCTACGAGCAGTACTTC. Amino acids: CASSYGAGLYEQYF.

V and J are TRBV28 and TRBJ2-5, with D unresolved. The J call may be in error: the DNA end matches TRBJ2-7 better. Germline V gene data show CDR1 as MDHEN and CDR2 as SYDVKM. This CDR3 comprises 13 residues. CDR3 DNA sequence: TGTGCCAGCAGCCCCGGACGGCGCAACGAGCAGTACTTC. Translation: CASSPGRRNEQYF.

A single count supports this clone. The chain recombines TRBV7-9 with TRBJ2-4, with D perhaps matching TRBD2 (6 bases). Trimming took off 0 bases at V and 6 bases at J, with 9 bases between the two ends. The CDR3 spans 14 residues. Germline CDR1 reads SEHNR; CDR2 reads FQNEAQ (reference sequence). This chain's CDR3 is CASSLAGTLNIQYF. The CDR3 nucleotides are TGTGCCAGCAGCTTAGCCGGGACTTTAAACATTCAGTACTTC.

The chain employs TRBV19 and TRBJ1-2; perhaps TRBD1 as D (5 bases). The V gene's germline CDR1 is LNHDA and CDR2 SQIVND (reference sequence). V gave up 3 bases and J gave up 3 bases, with 14 bases separating them. The length of the CDR3 is 15 residues. The DNA for the CDR3 is TGTGCCAGTAGTATCGAGGAGGGGCTCTACTATGGCTACACCTTC. Translating gives CASSIEEGLYYGYTF.

The chain links TRBV19 to TRBJ2-1; 9 bases map to TRBD2. Per the germline V gene, CDR1 is LNHDA and CDR2 is SQIVND (reference sequence). Losses at the gene ends were 3 bases for V and 5 bases for J; bases not matched to a gene: 5. The CDR3 has 15 residues. CDR3 loop: CASSINSGSHNEQFF. Here the CDR3 DNA reads TGTGCCAGTAGTATTAATAGCGGGAGCCACAATGAGCAGTTCTTC.

This chain connects TRBV7-2 to TRBJ2-7; tentative D call: TRBD2 (6 bases). Trimming cost V 5 bases and J 0 bases, with 14 bases left between them. Per germline, CDR1 SGHTA and CDR2 FQGNSA. The CDR3 length is 15 residues. CDR3 in DNA: TGTGCCAGCAGCCAAACGCCGGGAGTCTCCTACGAGCAGTACTTC. Amino acids: CASSQTPGVSYEQYF.

The rearrangement links TRBV4-2 to TRBJ2-2; D is uncertain. V dropped 1 base and J dropped 5 bases, with 11 bases sitting between them. The germline V gene has CDR1 LGHNA and CDR2 YNFKEQ. The CDR3 runs to 15 residues. In DNA form, the CDR3 reads TGTGCCAGCAGCCAAGGGACCGAGAGAACCGGGGAGCTGTTTTTT. Protein: CASSQGTERTGELFF.